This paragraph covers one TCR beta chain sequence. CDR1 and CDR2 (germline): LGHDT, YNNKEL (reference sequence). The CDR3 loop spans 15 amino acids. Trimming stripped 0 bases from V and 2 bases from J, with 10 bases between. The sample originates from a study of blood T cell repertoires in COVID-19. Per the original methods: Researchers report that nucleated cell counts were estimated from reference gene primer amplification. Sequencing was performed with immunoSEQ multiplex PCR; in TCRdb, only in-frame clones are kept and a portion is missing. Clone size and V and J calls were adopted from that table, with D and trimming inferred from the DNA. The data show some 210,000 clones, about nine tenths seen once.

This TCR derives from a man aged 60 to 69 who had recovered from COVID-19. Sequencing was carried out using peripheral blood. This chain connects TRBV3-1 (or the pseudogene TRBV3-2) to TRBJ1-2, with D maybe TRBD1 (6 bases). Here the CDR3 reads CASSQETGMNYGYTF. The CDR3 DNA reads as TGTGCCAGCAGCCAAGAAACAGGGATGAACTATGGCTACACCTTC.